A single sample gave rise to the 22 T cell receptor beta chains below, sequenced in a study of identical twins listed by TCRdb under 2016. The library came from 5' RACE. The instrument given in TCRdb is Illumina HiSeq 2000. TCRdb trimmed the raw reads at Q25, called clones with MiXCR and kept productive beta chains. Each CDR3 protein appears once, grouped with its most common genes and DNA. The sample records around 250,000 distinct CDR3 sequences, roughly 13% of which are singletons. Jointly, the top ten make up under 4.5% of the sample. These data also featured in a second study, about yellow fever vaccine responses in identical twins.

Source material: memory (CD45RO+) T cells sorted from blood. Taken with the paper, the label for cell subset or site translates to: CD45RO+ enriched T cells. The origin of the receptors is a woman under 30 in good health.

V usage is TRBV4-1 and J usage is TRBJ1-1; 8 bases are a match to TRBD1. V trimming: 0 bases; J trimming: 4 bases; junction bases outside the gene matches: 10. Germline CDR1 MGHRA, CDR2 YSYEKL. CDR3 length equals 17 residues. This CDR3 reads CASSQDFGQGPGTEAFF. The CDR3 DNA reads as TGCGCCAGCAGCCAAGATTTTGGACAGGGACCGGGCACTGAAGCTTTCTTT.

This clonotype has a handful of counts. The chain couples TRBV11-2 to TRBJ2-7, with D tentatively TRBD2 (6 bases). Trimming pared 3 bases from V and 0 bases from J, leaving 12 bases between. Germline assignment: CDR1 SGHAT and CDR2 FQNNGV. This CDR3 has 15 residues. CDR3 residues: CASSLGLGSSYEQYF. As DNA, the CDR3 is TGTGCCAGCAGCTTGGGACTCGGGAGCTCCTACGAGCAGTACTTC.

This clonotype was seen only a few times. This chain links TRBV7-2 with TRBJ1-1; D unclear. V lost 0 bases and J lost 4, with 12 bases in between. CDR1 is SGHTA and CDR2 is FQGNSA in the germline V gene. This CDR3 is 15 amino acids long. CDR3 residues: CASSLARLASTEAFF. CDR3 nucleotide sequence: TGTGCCAGCAGCTTAGCCCGGTTGGCGAGCACTGAAGCTTTCTTT. The entire variable domain, with the rest obtained from reference TRBV7-2 and TRBJ1-1, is as follows: GAGVSQSPSNKVTEKGKDVELRCDPISGHTALYWYRQSLGQGLEFLIYFQGNSAPDKSGLPSDRFSAERTGGSVSTLTIQRTQQEDSAVYLCASSLARLASTEAFFGQGTRLTVV.

This clonotype was detected only a few times. The V gene is TRBV20-1, the J gene TRBJ2-1, with D possibly matching TRBD2 (5 bases). The V gene lost 3 bases and the J gene lost 3 bases, with 15 bases spanning the gap. Germline V gives CDR1 DFQATT, CDR2 SNEGSKA (reference sequence). This CDR3 is built from 15 residues. The CDR3 sequence: CSARPVAGIYNEQFF. The CDR3 DNA is TGCAGTGCTAGGCCGGTGGCGGGCATCTACAATGAGCAGTTCTTC.

Many counts were recorded for this clonotype. The chain recombines TRBV6-5 with TRBJ2-5; TRBD1 matches at 9 bases. The V gene's germline CDR1 is MNHEY and CDR2 SVGAGI. The J segment lost 0 bases and the V segment lost 5 bases, leaving 10 bases of the junction unmatched. This CDR3 has 17 amino acids. The CDR3, as DNA: TGTGCCAGCAGTCGACAGGGGGATAGGTATGACCAAGAGACCCAGTACTTC. Residues: CASSRQGDRYDQETQYF.

This clonotype has at least ten counts. V is TRBV4-1 and J is TRBJ2-5, with a weak D call TRBD2 (6 bases). Trimming removed 0 bases from V and 5 bases from J, with 16 bases in between. CDR1 and CDR2 from the germline V gene are MGHRA and YSYEKL. The CDR3 has 16 residues. The CDR3 spells CASSQDLGFAGETQYF. The CDR3, as DNA: TGCGCCAGCAGCCAAGATCTAGGGTTCGCGGGGGAGACCCAGTACTTC.

This clonotype occurred a few times. This chain uses TRBV24-1 with TRBJ2-7, with 7 bases identical to TRBD1. Unmatched junction bases numbered 8, after V lost 4 bases and J lost 6 bases. This CDR3 comprises 14 residues. The germline gives CDR1 KGHDR, CDR2 SFDVKD. The DNA for the CDR3 is TGTGCCACCAGTGAATCTAGGACAGGCGGCGAGCAGTACTTC. Protein product: CATSESRTGGEQYF.

This clonotype was picked up a small number of times. The chain has TRBV3-1 and TRBJ1-2; perhaps TRBD1 as D (6 bases). The CDR3 contains 14 residues. Trimming took 4 bases from V and 8 from J, leaving 17 bases between them. CDR1 and CDR2 (germline): LGHDT, YNNKEL (reference sequence). The CDR3 nucleotides are TGTGCCAGCAGCCCAACTACAGGGTTGAAGGGCTACACCTTC. This codes for CASSPTTGLKGYTF.

This clonotype was seen more than once but under ten times. The chain uses TRBV5-1 and TRBJ2-1, with 8 bases lining up with TRBD2. In germline, CDR1 is SGHRS, CDR2 YFSETQ. This CDR3 contains 15 residues. V was clipped by 4 bases and J by 0 bases; unmatched bases: 3. CDR3 sequence: CASSVSGVSYNEQFF. The CDR3 DNA sequence: TGCGCCAGCAGCGTTAGCGGGGTCTCCTACAATGAGCAGTTCTTC. Looking up the rest from reference TRBV5-1 and TRBJ2-1 gives the full variable domain: KAGVTQTPRYLIKTRGQQVTLSCSPISGHRSVSWYQQTPGQGLQFLFEYFSETQRNKGNFPGRFSGRQFSNSRSEMNVSTLELGDSALYLCASSVSGVSYNEQFFGPGTRLTVL.

This clonotype was seen a handful of times. One end of the junction does not line up with germline, which may come from a read error. The gene calls are TRBV11-2 and TRBJ2-2, with 10 bases that match TRBD1. The CDR3 loop spans 19 amino acids. The germline V gene has CDR1 SGHAT and CDR2 FQNNGV. The CDR3 DNA sequence: TGTGCCAGCAGGGGACAGGGGTTTGGGGTCGAATCGAACGCCGGGGAGCTGTTTTTT. Translated, it gives CASRGQGFGVESNAGELFF. The variable domain in full, completed from reference TRBV11-2 and TRBJ2-2, reads EAGVAQSPRYKIIEKRQSVAFWCNPISGHATLYWYQQILGQGPKLLIQFQNNGVVDDSQLPKDRFSAERLKGVDSTLKIQPAKLEDSAVYLCASRGQGFGVESNAGELFFGEGSRLTVL.

This chain uses TRBV19 with TRBJ2-3; 11 positions match TRBD1. The CDR3 sequence is 14 residues long. The J segment lost 4 bases and the V segment lost 6 bases, leaving 3 bases of the junction unmatched. Germline V gene sequence: CDR1 LNHDA, CDR2 SQIVND (reference sequence). The DNA of the CDR3 is TGTGCCAGTAGAAGGACAGGGGGCCCAGATACGCAGTATTTT. Encoded protein: CASRRTGGPDTQYF.

This clonotype was counted between two and nine times. This chain joins TRBV4-3 and TRBJ2-1, with TRBD2 matching over 13 bases. The V and J ends lost 7 bases and 10 bases, in that order; junction bases with no gene match: 10. The CDR3 sequence is 15 residues long. Germline CDR1 is LGHNA and CDR2 is YSLEER. CDR3 sequence (DNA): TGCGCCAGCAACGACGGACTAGCGGGAGTGGGAGAGCAGTTCTTC. This translates into CASNDGLAGVGEQFF.

This clonotype turned up a few times. The CDR3 loop is CSAAVLADAYNEQFF. In DNA form, the CDR3 reads TGCAGTGCAGCGGTGCTAGCGGATGCCTACAATGAGCAGTTCTTC. The rearrangement joins TRBV20-1 to TRBJ2-1; 7 bases fit TRBD2. V shed 6 bases and J 2 bases; nucleotides not matched to a gene: 10. This CDR3 contains 15 residues. CDR1 is DFQATT, CDR2 SNEGSKA, per germline (reference sequence).

This clonotype was found many times. The chain employs TRBV7-2 and TRBJ1-2; no definite D call. The V and J ends lost 1 base and 3 bases respectively, with 12 bases between them. The CDR3 contains 15 residues. The germline V gene encodes CDR1 SGHTA and CDR2 FQGNSA. The CDR3, as DNA: TGTGCCAGCAGCTTAGTTAAGTCGGACCACTATGGCTACACCTTC. Amino acids: CASSLVKSDHYGYTF.

The chain is built from TRBV5-1 and TRBJ2-1; possible D gene TRBD1, 5 bases. V was trimmed by 1 base and J by 8 bases, leaving 7 bases between them. Germline V gene data show CDR1 as SGHRS and CDR2 as YFSETQ. The CDR3 is 12 residues long. The CDR3 reads CASSLPGYEQFF. DNA of the CDR3: TGCGCCAGCAGCTTGCCAGGGTATGAGCAGTTCTTC.

The gene calls are TRBV19 and TRBJ2-5; D call uncertain. The CDR3 runs to 12 residues. CDR1 is LNHDA, CDR2 SQIVND, per germline (reference sequence). V was clipped by 4 bases and J by 4 bases, with 7 bases between them. The CDR3 sequence is CASSSVTETQYF. The CDR3 DNA is TGTGCCAGTAGTAGTGTCACAGAGACCCAGTACTTC.

The sample holds a few counts of this clonotype. V and J are TRBV20-1 and TRBJ1-1; no definite D call. Trimming shortened V by 3 bases and J by 2 bases, and 10 bases separated the two germline ends. In germline, CDR1 is DFQATT, CDR2 SNEGSKA (reference sequence). The CDR3 runs 13 residues. DNA of the CDR3: TGCAGTGCTAGCTCGCCGGGTAACACTGAAGCTTTCTTT. Protein sequence: CSASSPGNTEAFF.

In this sample, this clonotype turned up many times. V gene TRBV20-1 combines with J gene TRBJ2-5; D unresolved. Per germline, CDR1 DFQATT and CDR2 SNEGSKA (reference sequence). V was shortened by 8 bases and J by 2 bases, with 12 bases between the two germline ends. CDR3 length equals 12 residues. CDR3 bases: TGCAGTCCCGGGTCTGCACAAGAGACCCAGTACTTC. Its protein product is CSPGSAQETQYF.

The chain has TRBV5-6 and TRBJ1-3, with a possible D match to TRBD1 (5 bases). Germline lookup yields CDR1 SGHDT and CDR2 YYEEEE. The CDR3 length is 16 residues. V lost 4 bases and J 0 bases, leaving 14 bases between the germline ends. DNA of the CDR3: TGTGCCAGCAGCCCCTTGGGACCGGACTCTGGAAACACCATATATTTT. It translates to CASSPLGPDSGNTIYF.

The chain recombines TRBV6-4 with TRBJ2-2; 7 bases agree with TRBD1. Losses at the gene ends were 6 bases for V and 0 bases for J; bases not matched to a gene: 16. The CDR3 is 19 amino acids. Per the germline V gene, CDR1 is MRHNA and CDR2 is SNTAGT. This CDR3 reads CASRTDRVGGLANTGELFF. The DNA of the CDR3 is TGTGCCAGCAGGACAGACAGGGTAGGGGGCCTCGCGAACACCGGGGAGCTGTTTTTT.

The V call is TRBV19, the J call TRBJ2-1; 7 nucleotides align to TRBD2. From germline, CDR1 is LNHDA and CDR2 SQIVND (reference sequence). This CDR3 spans 17 amino acids. Losses at the gene ends were 1 base for V and 5 bases for J; bases not matched to a gene: 11. CDR3 coding DNA: TGTGCCAGTAGTATAGGGGGAGGCGGGGGTCGTGACAATGAGCAGTTCTTC. This codes for CASSIGGGGGRDNEQFF.

This clonotype was detected only a few times. The CDR3: CASRSDRRQYF. Here the CDR3 DNA reads TGTGCCAGCAGATCAGACAGGCGGCAGTACTTC. The chain recombines TRBV6-5 with TRBJ2-7, with a weak D call TRBD1 (6 bases). Germline assignment: CDR1 MNHEY and CDR2 SVGAGI. V lost 6 bases and J lost 9, with 12 bases in between. This CDR3 has 11 residues.